The TCR beta chain under discussion was sequenced for a study of T cells in Graves' hyperthyroidism and ophthalmopathy (dated by TCRdb to between 2017 and 2020). For context, the study as a whole: Peripheral blood was collected at initial diagnosis, before any treatment. Once sampling was done, hyperthyroidism patients were given methimazole at a starting dose of 30 mg daily, whereas ophthalmopathy patients were given high-dose intravenous methylprednisolone. In addition, the study compared T-cell repertoires in thyroid tissue and in blood from about 6 Graves' hyperthyroidism patients. Prospective prediction of ophthalmopathy was tested in an independent validation cohort of some 20 hyperthyroidism patients and some 17 patients who later progressed to ophthalmopathy. To identify TCR V-J signatures that set the groups apart, the researchers used a discovery cohort of about a hundred patients, made up of 43 with Graves' ophthalmopathy and 55 to 65 with stable Graves' hyperthyroidism. The paper reports TCR Vbeta CDR3 sequencing of some 140 peripheral blood samples: fewer than 50 ophthalmopathy, under 85 hyperthyroidism and 17 progressor patients. The 100 discovery patients were randomly split 7:3 into training and test sets. Overall results and qualifications from the work: In validation, the model predicted progression to ophthalmopathy a median of 6.5 months before onset, with roughly 70% sensitivity and around 76% specificity. Sample size was not statistically predetermined, and investigators were not blinded to group allocation. Most expanded thyroid clonotypes (frequency above 0.001) were also detected in blood, suggesting blood repertoires may reflect thyroid immune responses. In cross-validation, a model built on a 13 V-J signature told ophthalmopathy apart from stable hyperthyroidism with just under 90% sensitivity and around 83% specificity, and in testing the same model reached 80%/75%.

V ends up 3 bases short and J 5 bases short, with an unmatched junction base count of 16. From cysteine to phenylalanine, the CDR3 is 18 amino acids long. The CDR3 DNA has 54 bases and is translated from base 1. From the germline V gene (reference sequence), CDR1 is GTSNPN and CDR2 is SVGIG. This clonotype was observed at least ten times. Its binding antigen is unknown. Base qualities are not provided; no much larger clone lies one nucleotide away. TCR beta CDR3 regions were amplified from RNA transcripts. The first round of RT-PCR for the TCR CDR3 was performed with the HTBI primer set and the Qiagen OneStep RT-PCR kit. A second multiplex PCR round built the libraries, followed by size selection and purification. Sequencing of the libraries was done on an Illumina HiSeq2000 using paired-end 100 bp reads. In the authors' own workflow: SOAPnuke was used to process the raw data, with reads discarded if the reads contained adapters or uncalled bases, had a mean Phred below 15, or lacked an exact constant-primer or identifier match. COPE v1.2.5 was used to merge high-quality paired reads, and clonotypes were defined as unique nucleotide sequences. MiTCR v1.1 was used to align the clonotypes against IMGT TRBV, TRBD and TRBJ reference segments. The analysis was restricted to V-J combinations with a frequency above 0.0001, which together covered 99% to 99.2% of the repertoires. A TCS score was defined as the ratio of F50 (clonal expansion) to E x V (chaos), with BLOSUM62-based TCRdist applied between CDR3 peptides within each V-J. Welch's t-statistics and random forest reduced fewer than 550 V-J features to under 15, which were used in a naive Bayes classifier (R e1071). The public reads were quality trimmed at Q25 with fastp and then assembled into clones with MiXCR by TCRdb, keeping productive beta chains. Entries are consolidated by CDR3 protein sequence, retaining the most common genes and DNA. TCRdb's processing, not the study's, gives the V and J calls here. Counted in this sample were about 600,000 distinct CDR3 sequences; around 14% of them appeared once. Together, the top ten hold more than 6% of the sample.

Moderately to severely active disease, a Clinical Activity Score of at least 3, a NOSPECS grade of at least 4, and a duration under 3 months were present in ophthalmopathy patients. The study excluded patients with uncontrolled infections, other autoimmune diseases, pregnancy or lactation. Diagnoses were established on the basis of clinical symptoms, serum thyroxine and TRAb, thyroid ultrasound, and orbital computed tomography. PBMCs were separated from 10 ml of fresh peripheral blood using Ficoll-Paque density gradient centrifugation. Trizol reagent was used to extract total RNA, and RNA quality was then checked on an Agilent 2100 Bioanalyzer.

Sequencing was carried out using blood. Rearrangement joined TRBV30 to TRBJ2-1, with 10 junctional bases fitting TRBD1. The sequence was collected from a woman between 18 and 30 years old with Graves' ophthalmopathy. The encoded CDR3 is CAWRPSLGPGQGHNEQFF. The DNA sequence is TGTGCCTGGAGACCCTCCCTCGGCCCGGGACAGGGGCACAATGAGCAGTTCTTC.